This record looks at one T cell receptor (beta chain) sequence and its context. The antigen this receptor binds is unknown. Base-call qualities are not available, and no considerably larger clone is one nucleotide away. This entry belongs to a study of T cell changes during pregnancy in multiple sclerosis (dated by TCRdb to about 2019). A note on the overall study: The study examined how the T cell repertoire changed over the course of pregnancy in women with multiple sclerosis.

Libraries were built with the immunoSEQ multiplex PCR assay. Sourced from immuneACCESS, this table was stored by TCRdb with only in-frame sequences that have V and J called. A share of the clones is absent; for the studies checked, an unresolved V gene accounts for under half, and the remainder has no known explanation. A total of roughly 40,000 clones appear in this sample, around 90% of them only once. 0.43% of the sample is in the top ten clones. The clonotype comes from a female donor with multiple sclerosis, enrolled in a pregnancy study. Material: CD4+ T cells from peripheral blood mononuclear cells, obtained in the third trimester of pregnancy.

This receptor has the CDR3 CASSYGGSGVGELFF. Here is the DNA: TGTGCCAGCAGTTACGGCGGGAGTGGGGTCGGGGAGCTGTTTTTT. The chain links TRBV6-5 with TRBJ2-2; 7 junctional bases match TRBD2. The V end gives up 2 bases and the J end 7 bases, leaving 7 bases in the junction not matched to a gene. Measured from the cysteine to the phenylalanine, the CDR3 is 15 residues long. Just the 45-base CDR3 DNA is kept, in frame starting at base 1. Looking up the germline V gene yields CDR1 MNHEY and CDR2 SVGAGI.